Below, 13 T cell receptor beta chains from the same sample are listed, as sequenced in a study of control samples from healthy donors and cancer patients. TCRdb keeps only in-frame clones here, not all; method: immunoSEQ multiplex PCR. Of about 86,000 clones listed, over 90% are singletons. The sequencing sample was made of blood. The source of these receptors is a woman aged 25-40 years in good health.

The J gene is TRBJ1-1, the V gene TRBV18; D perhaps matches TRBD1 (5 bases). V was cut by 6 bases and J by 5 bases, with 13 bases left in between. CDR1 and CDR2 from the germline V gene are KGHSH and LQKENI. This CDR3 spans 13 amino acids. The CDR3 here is CASSAREGTEAFF. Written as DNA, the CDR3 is TGTGCCAGCTCCGCGAGGGAGGGGACTGAAGCTTTCTTT. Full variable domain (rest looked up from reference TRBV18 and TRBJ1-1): NAGVMQNPRHLVRRRGQEARLRCSPMKGHSHVYWYRQLPEEGLKFMVYLQKENIIDESGMPKERFSAEFPKEGPSILRIQQVVRGDSAAYFCASSAREGTEAFFGQGTRLTVV.

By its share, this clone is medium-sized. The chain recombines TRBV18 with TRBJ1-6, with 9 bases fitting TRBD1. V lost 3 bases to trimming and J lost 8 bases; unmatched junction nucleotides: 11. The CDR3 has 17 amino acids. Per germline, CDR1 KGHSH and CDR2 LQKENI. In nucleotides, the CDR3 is TGTGCCAGCTCACCCGTCGGACAGGGGACAAGGCATTCACCCCTCCACTTT. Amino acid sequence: CASSPVGQGTRHSPLHF.

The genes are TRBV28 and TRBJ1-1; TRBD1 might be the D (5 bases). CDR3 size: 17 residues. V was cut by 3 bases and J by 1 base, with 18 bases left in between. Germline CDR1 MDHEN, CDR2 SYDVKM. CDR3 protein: CASSFATAPQWNTEAFF. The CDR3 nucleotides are TGTGCCAGCAGTTTCGCGACAGCCCCCCAATGGAACACTGAAGCTTTCTTT.

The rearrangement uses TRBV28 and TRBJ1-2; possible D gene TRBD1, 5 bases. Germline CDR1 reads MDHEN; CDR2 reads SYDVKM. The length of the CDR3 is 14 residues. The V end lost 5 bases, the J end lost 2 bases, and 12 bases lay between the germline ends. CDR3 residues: CASSPEGLNYGYTF. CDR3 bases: TGTGCCAGCAGTCCAGAGGGGTTGAACTATGGCTACACCTTC.

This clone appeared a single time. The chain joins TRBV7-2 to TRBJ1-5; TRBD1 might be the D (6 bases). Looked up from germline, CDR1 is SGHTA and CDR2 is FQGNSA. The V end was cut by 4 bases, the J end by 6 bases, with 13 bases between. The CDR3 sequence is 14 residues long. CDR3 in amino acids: CASSSGVGRQPQHF. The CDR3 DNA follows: TGTGCCAGCAGCTCAGGGGTGGGTCGTCAGCCCCAGCATTTT.

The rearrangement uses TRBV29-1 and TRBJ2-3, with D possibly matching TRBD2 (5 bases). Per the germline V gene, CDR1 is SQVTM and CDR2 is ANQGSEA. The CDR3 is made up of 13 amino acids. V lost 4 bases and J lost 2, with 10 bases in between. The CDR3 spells CSVGIGDTDTQYF. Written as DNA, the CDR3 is TGCAGCGTTGGGATCGGGGACACAGATACGCAGTATTTT.

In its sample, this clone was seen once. CDR3 sequence reads: CASSIGMAGQEAFF. The CDR3 nucleotides read TGTGCCAGTAGTATTGGGATGGCCGGACAGGAAGCTTTCTTT. This chain joins TRBV19 and TRBJ1-1, with D perhaps matching TRBD1 (6 bases). This CDR3 has 14 residues. Germline lookup yields CDR1 LNHDA and CDR2 SQIVND (reference sequence). The V gene lost 3 bases and the J gene lost 8 bases, with 16 bases spanning the gap.

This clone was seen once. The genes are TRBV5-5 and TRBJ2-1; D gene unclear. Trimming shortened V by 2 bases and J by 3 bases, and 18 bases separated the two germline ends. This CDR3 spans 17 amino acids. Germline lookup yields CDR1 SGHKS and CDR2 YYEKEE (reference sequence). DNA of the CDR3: TGTGCCAGCAGCTTCTCTCCCACCGCAATACTCTACAATGAGCAGTTCTTC. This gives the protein CASSFSPTAILYNEQFF.

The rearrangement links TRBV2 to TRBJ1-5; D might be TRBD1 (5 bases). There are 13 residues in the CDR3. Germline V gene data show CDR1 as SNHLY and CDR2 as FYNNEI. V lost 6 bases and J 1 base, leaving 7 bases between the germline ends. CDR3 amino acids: CASSRESNQPQHF. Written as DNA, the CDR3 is TGTGCCAGCAGCAGGGAGAGCAATCAGCCCCAGCATTTT.

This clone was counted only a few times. The CDR3 reads CASSFQGARGYTF. The DNA of the CDR3 is TGTGCCAGCAGTTTCCAGGGGGCGCGGGGCTACACCTTC. J is TRBJ1-2 and V is TRBV28; 8 positions match TRBD1. J gave up 8 bases and V 3 bases, and 5 bases lay outside the gene matches. The germline CDR1 and CDR2 sequences are MDHEN and SYDVKM. The CDR3 consists of 13 residues.

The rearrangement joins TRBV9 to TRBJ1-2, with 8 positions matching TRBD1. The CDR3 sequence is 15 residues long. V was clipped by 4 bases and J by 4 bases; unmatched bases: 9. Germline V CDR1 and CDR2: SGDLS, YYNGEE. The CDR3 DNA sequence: TGTGCCAGCAGCCCCCGGACAGGGCTGAGCTATGGCTACACCTTC. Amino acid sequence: CASSPRTGLSYGYTF.

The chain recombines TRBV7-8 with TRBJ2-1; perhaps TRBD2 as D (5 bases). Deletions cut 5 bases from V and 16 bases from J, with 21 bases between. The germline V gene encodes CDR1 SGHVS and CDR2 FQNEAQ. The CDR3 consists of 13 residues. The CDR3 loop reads CASSPSGEGSAFF. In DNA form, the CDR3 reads TGTGCCAGCAGCCCCTCCGGGGAAGGTTCGGCTTTCTTC.

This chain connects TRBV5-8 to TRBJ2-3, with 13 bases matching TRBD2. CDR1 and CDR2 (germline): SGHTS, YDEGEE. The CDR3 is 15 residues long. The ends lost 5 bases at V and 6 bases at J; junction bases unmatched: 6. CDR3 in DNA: TGTGCCAGCAGTCTGGGACTAGCGGGACATGATACGCAGTATTTT. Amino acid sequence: CASSLGLAGHDTQYF.